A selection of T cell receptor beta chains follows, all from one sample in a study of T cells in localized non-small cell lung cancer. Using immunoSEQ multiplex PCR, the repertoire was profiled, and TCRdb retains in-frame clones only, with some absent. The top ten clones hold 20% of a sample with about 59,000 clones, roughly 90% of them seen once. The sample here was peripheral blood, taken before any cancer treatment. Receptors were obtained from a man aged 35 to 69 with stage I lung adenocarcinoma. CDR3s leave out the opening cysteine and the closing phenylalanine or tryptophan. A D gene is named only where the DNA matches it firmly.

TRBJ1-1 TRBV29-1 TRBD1 SASDGTDNTEAF
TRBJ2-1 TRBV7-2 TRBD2 ASSLALGGSLYNEQF
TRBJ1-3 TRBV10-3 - ASGTTSGNTIY
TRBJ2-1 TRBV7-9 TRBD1 ASSLLTGGNEQF
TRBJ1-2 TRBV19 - ASSIGTTRNGYT
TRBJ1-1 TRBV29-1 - SVVGVMNTEAF
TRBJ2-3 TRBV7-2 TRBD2 ASSFTFPLAGLGDTQY
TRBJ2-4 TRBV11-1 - ASSLGGGDIQY
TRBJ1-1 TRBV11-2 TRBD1 ASSLRSDRANTEAF
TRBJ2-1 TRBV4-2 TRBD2 ASSPRLAGDGGKQF
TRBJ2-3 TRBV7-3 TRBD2 ASSQGLAGATQY
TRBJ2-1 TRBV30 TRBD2 AWSVPSGTLDGQF
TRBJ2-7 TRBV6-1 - ASSEGARVEQY
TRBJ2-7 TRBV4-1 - ASSPQGYEQY
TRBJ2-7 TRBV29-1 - SVCRRSPCYEQY
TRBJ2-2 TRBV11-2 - ASSPTGLGSGELF
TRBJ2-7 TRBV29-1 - SASSLYEQY
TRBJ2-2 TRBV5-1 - ASSFASGNMGTGELF
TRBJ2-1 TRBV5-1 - ASSWARDEQF
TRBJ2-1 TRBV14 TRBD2 ASSPGLAGTNEQF
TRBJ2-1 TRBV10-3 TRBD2 AIRDGLAGRPSSYNEQF
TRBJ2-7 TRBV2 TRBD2 ASSEGGRFYEQY
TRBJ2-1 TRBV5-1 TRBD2 ASSYSAGGNNEQF
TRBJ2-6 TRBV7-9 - ASSLVRILAGANVLT
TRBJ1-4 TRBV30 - AWSEDALNEKLF
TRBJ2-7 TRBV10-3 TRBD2 AIGTSGSIHEQY
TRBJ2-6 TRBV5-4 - ASSFDARSGANVLT
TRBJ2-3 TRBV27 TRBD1 ASSWTGTPTDTQY
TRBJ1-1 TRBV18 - ASGKAGTETAF
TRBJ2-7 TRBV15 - ATSRADSSYEQY
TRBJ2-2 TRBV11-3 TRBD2 ASSSTRTSGRAGVTGELF
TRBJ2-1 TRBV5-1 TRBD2 ASSFSGAVGNEQF
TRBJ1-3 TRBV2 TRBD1 ASRLDRGSGNTIY
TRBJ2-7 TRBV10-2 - ASSDPGRATYEQY
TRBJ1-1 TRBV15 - ATSRDSFGTTEAF
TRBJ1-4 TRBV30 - AWSHGQGKLF
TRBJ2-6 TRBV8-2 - GNRCRTQSRANVLT
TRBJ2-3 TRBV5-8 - ASSFSIAHSTDTQY
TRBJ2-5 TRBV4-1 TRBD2 ASSYLAGYKETQY
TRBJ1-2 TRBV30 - AWSVGSFRSSNGYT
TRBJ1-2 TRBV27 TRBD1 ASRSGQGRYYGYT
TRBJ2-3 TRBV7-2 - ASSGTPPLEDTQY
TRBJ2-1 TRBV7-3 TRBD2 ASSLGRGSVYNEQF
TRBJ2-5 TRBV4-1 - ASSQELVAKGTQY